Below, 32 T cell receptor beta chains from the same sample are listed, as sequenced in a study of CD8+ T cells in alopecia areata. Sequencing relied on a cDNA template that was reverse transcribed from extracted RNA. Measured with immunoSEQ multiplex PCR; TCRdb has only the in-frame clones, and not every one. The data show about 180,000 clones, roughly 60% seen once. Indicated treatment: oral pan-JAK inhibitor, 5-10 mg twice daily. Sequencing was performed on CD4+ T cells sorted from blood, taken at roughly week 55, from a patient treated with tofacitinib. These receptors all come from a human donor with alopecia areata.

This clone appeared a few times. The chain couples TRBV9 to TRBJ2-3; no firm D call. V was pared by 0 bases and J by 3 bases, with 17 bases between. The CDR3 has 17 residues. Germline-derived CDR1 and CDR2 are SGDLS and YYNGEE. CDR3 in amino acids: CASSVGTAVGRTDTQYF. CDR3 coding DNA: TGTGCCAGCAGCGTAGGTACGGCGGTAGGTCGGACAGATACGCAGTATTTT.

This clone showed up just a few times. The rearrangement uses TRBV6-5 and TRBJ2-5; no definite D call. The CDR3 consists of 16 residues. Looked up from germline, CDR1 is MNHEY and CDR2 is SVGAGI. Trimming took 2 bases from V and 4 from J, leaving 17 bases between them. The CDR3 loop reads CASSYNAGQVLETQYF. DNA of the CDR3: TGTGCCAGCAGTTACAATGCTGGCCAGGTGCTAGAGACCCAGTACTTC.

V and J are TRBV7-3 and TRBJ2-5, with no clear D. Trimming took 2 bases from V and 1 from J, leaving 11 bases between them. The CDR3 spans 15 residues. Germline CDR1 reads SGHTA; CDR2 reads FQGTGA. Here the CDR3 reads CASSLYGAPQETQYF. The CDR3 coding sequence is TGTGCCAGCAGCTTATATGGAGCGCCCCAAGAGACCCAGTACTTC.

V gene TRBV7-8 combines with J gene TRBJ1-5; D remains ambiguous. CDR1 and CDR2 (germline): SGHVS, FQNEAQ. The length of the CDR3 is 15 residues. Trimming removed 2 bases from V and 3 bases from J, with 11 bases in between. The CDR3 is CASSLSYTDNQPQHF. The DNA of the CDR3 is TGTGCCAGCAGCTTATCTTATACCGACAATCAGCCCCAGCATTTT.

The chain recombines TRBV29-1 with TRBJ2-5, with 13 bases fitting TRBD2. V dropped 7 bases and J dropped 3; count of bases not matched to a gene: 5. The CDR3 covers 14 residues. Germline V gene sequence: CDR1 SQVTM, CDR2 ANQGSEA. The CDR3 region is CSGGTSGTKETQYF. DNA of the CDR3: TGCAGCGGAGGGACTAGCGGGACAAAAGAGACCCAGTACTTC.

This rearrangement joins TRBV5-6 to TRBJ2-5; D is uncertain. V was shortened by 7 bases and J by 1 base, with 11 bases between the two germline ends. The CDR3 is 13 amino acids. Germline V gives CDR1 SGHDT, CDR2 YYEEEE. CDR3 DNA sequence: TGTGCCAGCGGCTCATCGGTCCAAGAGACCCAGTACTTC. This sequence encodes CASGSSVQETQYF.

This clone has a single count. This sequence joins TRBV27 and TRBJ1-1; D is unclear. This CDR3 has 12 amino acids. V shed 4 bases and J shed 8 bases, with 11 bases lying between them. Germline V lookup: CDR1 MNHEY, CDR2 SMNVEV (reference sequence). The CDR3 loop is CASSSPGSEAFF. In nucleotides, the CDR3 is TGTGCCAGCAGTTCGCCGGGCTCCGAAGCTTTCTTT.

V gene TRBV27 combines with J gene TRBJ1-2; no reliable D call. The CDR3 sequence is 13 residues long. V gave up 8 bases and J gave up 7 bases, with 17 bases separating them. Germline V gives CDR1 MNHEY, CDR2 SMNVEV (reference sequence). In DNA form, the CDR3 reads TGTGCCAGCCAAGGACCGGAAGGGTCTGGCTACACCTTC. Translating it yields CASQGPEGSGYTF.

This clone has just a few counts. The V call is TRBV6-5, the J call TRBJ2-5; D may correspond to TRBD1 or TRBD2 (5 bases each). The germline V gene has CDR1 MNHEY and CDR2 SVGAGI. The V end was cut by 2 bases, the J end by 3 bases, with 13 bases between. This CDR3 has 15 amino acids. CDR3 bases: TGTGCCAGCAGTTACACGGGGACGGGTAAAGAGACCCAGTACTTC. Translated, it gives CASSYTGTGKETQYF.

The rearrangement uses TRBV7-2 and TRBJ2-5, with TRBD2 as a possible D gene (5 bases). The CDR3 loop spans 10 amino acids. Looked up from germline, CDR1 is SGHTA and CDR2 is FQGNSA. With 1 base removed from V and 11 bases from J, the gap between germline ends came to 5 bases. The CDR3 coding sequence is TGTGCCAGCAGCTTAGGGACTCAGTACTTC. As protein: CASSLGTQYF.

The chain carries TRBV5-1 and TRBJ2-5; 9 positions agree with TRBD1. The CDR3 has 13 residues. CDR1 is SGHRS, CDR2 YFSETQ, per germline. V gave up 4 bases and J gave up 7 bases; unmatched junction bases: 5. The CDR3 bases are TGCGCCAGCAGCGCCATGGACAGGGGGACCCAGTACTTC. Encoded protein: CASSAMDRGTQYF.

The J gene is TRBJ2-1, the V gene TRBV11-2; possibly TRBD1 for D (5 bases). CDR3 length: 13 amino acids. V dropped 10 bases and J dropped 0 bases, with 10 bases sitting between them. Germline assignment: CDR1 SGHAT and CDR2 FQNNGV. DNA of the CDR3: TGTGCCACAGGGCTCAGCTCCTACAATGAGCAGTTCTTC. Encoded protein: CATGLSSYNEQFF.

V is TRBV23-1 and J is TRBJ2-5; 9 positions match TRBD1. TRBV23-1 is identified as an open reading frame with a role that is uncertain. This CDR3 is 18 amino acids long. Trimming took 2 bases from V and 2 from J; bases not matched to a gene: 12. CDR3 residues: CASSQKMSGQGGQETQYF. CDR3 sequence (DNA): TGCGCCAGCAGTCAAAAGATGTCGGGACAGGGTGGGCAAGAGACCCAGTACTTC.

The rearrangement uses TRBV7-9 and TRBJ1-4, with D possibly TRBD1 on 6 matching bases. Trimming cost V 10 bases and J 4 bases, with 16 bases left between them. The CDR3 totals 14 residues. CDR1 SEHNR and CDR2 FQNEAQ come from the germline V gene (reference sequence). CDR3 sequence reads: CATQSGTFNEKLFF. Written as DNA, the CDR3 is TGTGCCACCCAGTCCGGGACATTTAATGAAAAACTGTTTTTT.

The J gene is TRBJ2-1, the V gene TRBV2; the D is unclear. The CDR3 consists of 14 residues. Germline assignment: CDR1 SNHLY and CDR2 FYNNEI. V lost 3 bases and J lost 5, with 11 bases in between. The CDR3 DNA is TGTGCCAGCAGTGACCTGCGTTTAAACAATGAGCAGTTCTTC. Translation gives CASSDLRLNNEQFF.

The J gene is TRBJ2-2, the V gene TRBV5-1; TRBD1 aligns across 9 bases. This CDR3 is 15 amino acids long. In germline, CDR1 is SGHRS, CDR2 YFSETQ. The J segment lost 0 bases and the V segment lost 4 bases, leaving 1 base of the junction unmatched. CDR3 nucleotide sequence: TGCGCCAGCAGCCGGGACAGGGCGAACACCGGGGAGCTGTTTTTT. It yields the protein CASSRDRANTGELFF.

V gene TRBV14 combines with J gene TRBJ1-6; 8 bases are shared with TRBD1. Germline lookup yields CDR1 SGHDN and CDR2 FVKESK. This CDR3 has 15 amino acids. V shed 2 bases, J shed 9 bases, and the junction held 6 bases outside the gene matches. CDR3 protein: CASSQFGQGISPLHF. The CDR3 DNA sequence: TGTGCCAGCAGCCAATTTGGACAGGGTATTTCACCCCTCCACTTT.

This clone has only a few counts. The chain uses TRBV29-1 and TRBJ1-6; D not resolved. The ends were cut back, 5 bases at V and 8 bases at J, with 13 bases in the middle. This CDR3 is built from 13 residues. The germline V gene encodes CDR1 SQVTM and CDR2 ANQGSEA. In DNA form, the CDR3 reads TGCAGCGTTCAAACCCAATACGATTCACCCCTCCACTTT. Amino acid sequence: CSVQTQYDSPLHF. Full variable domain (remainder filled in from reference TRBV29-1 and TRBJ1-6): SAVISQKPSRDICQRGTSLTIQCQVDSQVTMMFWYRQQPGQSLTLIATANQGSEATYESGFVIDKFPISRPNLTFSTLTVSNMSPEDSSIYLCSVQTQYDSPLHFGNGTRLTVT.

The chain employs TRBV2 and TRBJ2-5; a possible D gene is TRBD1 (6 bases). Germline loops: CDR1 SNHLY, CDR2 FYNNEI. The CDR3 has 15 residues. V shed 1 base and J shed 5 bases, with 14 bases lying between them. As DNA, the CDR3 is TGTGCCAGCAGTGAAGGCTGGGGGCTGACGGAGACCCAGTACTTC. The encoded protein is CASSEGWGLTETQYF.

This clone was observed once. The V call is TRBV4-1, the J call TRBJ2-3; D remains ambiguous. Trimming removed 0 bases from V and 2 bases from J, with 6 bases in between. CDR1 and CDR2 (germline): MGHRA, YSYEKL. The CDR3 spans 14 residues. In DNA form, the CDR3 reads TGCGCCAGCAGCCAAGATCCGACCACAGATACGCAGTATTTT. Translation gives CASSQDPTTDTQYF.

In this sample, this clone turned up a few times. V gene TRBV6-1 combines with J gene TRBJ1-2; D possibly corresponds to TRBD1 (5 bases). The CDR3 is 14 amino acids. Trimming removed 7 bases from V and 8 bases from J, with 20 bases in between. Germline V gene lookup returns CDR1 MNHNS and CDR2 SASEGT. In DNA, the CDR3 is TGTGCCAGCATAAGTAGTGGACACCCGAACGGCTACACCTTC. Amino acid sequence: CASISSGHPNGYTF.

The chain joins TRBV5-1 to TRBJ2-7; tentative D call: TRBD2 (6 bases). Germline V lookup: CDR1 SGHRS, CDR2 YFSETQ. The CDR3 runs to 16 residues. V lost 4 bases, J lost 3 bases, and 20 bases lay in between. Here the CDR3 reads CASSLGGRAGSYEQYF. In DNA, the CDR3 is TGCGCCAGCAGCCTTGGCGGGCGGGCGGGAAGCTACGAGCAGTACTTC.

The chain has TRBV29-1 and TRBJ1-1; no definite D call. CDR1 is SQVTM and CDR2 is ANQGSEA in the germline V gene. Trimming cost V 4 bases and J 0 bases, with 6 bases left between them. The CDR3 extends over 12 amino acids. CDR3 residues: CSVVQMNTEAFF. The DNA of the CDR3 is TGCAGCGTTGTACAGATGAACACTGAAGCTTTCTTT.

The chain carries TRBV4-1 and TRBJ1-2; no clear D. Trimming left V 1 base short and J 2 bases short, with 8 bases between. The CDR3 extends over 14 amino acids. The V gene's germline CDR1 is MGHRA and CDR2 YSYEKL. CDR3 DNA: TGCGCCAGCAGCCAAGTAGGACGGAACTATGGCTACACCTTC. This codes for CASSQVGRNYGYTF.

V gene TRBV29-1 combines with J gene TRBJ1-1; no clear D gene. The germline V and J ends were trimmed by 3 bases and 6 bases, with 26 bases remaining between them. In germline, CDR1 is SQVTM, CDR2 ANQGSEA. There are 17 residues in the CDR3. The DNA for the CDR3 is TGCAGCGTTGAGGGTGTGGGTTCTTGGGAGGTCAAGGCTGAAGCTTTCTTT. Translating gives CSVEGVGSWEVKAEAFF. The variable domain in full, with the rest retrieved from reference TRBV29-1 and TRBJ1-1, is SAVISQKPSRDICQRGTSLTIQCQVDSQVTMMFWYRQQPGQSLTLIATANQGSEATYESGFVIDKFPISRPNLTFSTLTVSNMSPEDSSIYLCSVEGVGSWEVKAEAFFGQGTRLTVV.

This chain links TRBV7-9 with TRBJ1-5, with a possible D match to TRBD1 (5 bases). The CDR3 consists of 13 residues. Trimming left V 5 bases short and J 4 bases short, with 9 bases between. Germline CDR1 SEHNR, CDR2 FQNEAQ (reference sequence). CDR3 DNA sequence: TGTGCCAGCAGCGGGGACGGGAATCAGCCCCAGCATTTT. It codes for CASSGDGNQPQHF. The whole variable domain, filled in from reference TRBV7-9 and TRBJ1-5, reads DTGVSQNPRHKITKRGQNVTFRCDPISEHNRLYWYRQTLGQGPEFLTYFQNEAQLEKSRLLSDRFSAERPKGSFSTLEIQRTEQGDSAMYLCASSGDGNQPQHFGDGTRLSIL.

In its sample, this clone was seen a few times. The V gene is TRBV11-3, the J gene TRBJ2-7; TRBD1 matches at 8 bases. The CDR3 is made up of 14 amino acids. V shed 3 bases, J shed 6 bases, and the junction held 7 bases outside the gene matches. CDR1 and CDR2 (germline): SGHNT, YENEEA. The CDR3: CASSFADRVSEQYF. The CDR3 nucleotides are TGTGCCAGCAGCTTCGCGGACAGGGTAAGCGAGCAGTACTTC.

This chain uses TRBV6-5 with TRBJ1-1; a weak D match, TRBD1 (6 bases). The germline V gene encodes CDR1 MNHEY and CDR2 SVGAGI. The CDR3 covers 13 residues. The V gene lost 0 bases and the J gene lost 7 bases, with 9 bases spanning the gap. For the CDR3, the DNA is TGTGCCAGCAGTTACTCCGCAGGGGATGAAGCTTTCTTT. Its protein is CASSYSAGDEAFF.

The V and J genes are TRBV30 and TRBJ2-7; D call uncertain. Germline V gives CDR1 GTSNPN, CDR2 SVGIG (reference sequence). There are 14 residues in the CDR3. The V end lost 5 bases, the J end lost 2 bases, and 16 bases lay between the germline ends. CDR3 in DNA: TGTGCCTGGGCCCTAGGCATATTCCCCTACGAGCAGTACTTC. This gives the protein CAWALGIFPYEQYF.

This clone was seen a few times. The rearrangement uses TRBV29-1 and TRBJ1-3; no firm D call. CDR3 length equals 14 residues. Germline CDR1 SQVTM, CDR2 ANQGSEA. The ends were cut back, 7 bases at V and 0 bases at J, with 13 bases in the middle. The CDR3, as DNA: TGCAGCGCAAGCGGTGGTATCTCTGGAAACACCATATATTTT. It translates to CSASGGISGNTIYF.

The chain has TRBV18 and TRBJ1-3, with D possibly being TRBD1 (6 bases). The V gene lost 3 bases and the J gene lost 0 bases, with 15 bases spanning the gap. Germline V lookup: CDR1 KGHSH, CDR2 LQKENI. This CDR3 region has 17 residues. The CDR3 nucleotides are TGTGCCAGCTCACCGAGGGGGGGTATACCCTCTGGAAACACCATATATTTT. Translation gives CASSPRGGIPSGNTIYF.

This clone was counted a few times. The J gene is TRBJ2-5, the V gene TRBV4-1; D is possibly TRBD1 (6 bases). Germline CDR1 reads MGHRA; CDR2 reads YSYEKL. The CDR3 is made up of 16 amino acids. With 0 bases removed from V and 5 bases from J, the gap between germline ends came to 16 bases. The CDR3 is CASSQDGVGGRETQYF. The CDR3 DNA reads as TGCGCCAGCAGCCAAGATGGGGTTGGGGGCCGCGAGACCCAGTACTTC.